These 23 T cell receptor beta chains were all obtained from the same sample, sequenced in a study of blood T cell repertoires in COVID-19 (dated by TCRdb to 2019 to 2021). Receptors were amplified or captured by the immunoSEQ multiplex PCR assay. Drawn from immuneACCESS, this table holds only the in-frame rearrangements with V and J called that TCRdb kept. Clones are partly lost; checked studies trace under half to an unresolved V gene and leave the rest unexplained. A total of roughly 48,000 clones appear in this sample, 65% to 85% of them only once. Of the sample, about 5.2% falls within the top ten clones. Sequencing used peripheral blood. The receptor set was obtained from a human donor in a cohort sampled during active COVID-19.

Here the CDR3 reads CASSPSTGQSRSGNTIYF. CDR3 sequence (DNA): TGTGCCAGCTCACCGAGTACAGGACAGTCTAGATCTGGAAACACCATATATTTT. The genes are TRBV18 and TRBJ1-3, with D perhaps TRBD1 (6 bases). Trimming cost V 3 bases and J 1 base, with 19 bases left between them. The CDR3 runs to 18 residues. Germline lookup yields CDR1 KGHSH and CDR2 LQKENI.

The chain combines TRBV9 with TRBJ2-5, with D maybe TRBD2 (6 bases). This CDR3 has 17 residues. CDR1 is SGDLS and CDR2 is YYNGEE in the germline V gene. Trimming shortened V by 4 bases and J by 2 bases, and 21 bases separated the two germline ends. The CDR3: CASSHNEQTGEQETQYF. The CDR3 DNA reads TGTGCCAGCAGCCACAACGAACAGACGGGGGAGCAAGAGACCCAGTACTTC.

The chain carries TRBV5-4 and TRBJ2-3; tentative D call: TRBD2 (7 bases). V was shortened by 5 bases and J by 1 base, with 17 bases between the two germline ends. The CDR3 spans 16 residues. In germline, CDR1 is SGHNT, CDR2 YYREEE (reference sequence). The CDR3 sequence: CASSMGGAWGTDTQYF. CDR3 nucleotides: TGTGCCAGCAGTATGGGGGGGGCATGGGGCACAGATACGCAGTATTTT.

The CDR3 sequence is CASSPFKDTQYF. DNA for the CDR3: TGTGCCAGCTCACCATTTAAAGATACGCAGTATTTT. The chain links TRBV18 to TRBJ2-3; D ambiguous. Trimming stripped 2 bases from V and 5 bases from J, with 5 bases between. CDR3 size: 12 residues. Germline CDR1 KGHSH, CDR2 LQKENI.

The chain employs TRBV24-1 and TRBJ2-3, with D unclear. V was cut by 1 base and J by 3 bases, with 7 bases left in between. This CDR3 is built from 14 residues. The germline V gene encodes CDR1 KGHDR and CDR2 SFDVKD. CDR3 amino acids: CATSDFSGTDTQYF. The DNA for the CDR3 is TGTGCCACCAGTGATTTTTCCGGTACAGATACGCAGTATTTT.

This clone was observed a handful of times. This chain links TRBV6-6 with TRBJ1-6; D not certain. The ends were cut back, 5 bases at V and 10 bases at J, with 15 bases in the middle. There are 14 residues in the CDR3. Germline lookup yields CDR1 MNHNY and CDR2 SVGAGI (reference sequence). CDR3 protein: CASSTAGPISPLHF. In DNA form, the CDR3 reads TGTGCCAGCAGTACCGCAGGTCCCATATCACCCCTCCACTTT.

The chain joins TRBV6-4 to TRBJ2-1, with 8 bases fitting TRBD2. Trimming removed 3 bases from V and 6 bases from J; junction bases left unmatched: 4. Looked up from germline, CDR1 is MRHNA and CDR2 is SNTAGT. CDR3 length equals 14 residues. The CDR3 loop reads CASSESGGRNEQFF. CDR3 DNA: TGTGCCAGCAGTGAATCGGGGGGGCGCAATGAGCAGTTCTTC.

The CDR3 sequence: CASSQFGATLNTGELFF. For the CDR3, the DNA is TGCGCCAGCAGCCAGTTTGGAGCGACCCTGAACACCGGGGAGCTGTTTTTT. The rearrangement links TRBV4-1 to TRBJ2-2; no clear D gene. This CDR3 contains 17 residues. Germline lookup yields CDR1 MGHRA and CDR2 YSYEKL. The V end was cut by 3 bases, the J end by 1 base, with 15 bases between.

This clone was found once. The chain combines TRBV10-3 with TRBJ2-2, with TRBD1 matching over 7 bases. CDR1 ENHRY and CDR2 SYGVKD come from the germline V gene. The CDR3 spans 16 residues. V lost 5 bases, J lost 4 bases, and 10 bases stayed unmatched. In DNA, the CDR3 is TGTGCCATCAGTTCCGGGACAGTCTCGGGCACCGGGGAGCTGTTTTTT. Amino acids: CAISSGTVSGTGELFF.

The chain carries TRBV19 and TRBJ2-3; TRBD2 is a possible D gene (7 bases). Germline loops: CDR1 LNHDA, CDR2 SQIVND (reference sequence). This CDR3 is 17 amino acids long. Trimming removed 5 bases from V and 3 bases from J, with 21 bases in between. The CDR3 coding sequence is TGTGCCAGTAGTTCCCTTGGGGGGGGCTTCAGTACAGATACGCAGTATTTT. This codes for CASSSLGGGFSTDTQYF.

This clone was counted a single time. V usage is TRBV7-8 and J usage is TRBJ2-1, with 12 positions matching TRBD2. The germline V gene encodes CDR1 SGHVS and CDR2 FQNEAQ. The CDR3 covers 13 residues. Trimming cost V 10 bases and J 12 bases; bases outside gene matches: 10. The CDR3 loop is CATRASGGAGQFF. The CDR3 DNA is TGTGCCACCCGGGCTAGCGGGGGGGCTGGGCAGTTCTTC.

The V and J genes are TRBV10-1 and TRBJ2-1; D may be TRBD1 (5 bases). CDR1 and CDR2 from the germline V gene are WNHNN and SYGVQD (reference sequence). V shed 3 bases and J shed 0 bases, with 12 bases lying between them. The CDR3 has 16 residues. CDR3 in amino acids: CASSDGAASSYNEQFF. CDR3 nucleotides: TGCGCCAGCAGTGATGGGGCTGCAAGCTCCTACAATGAGCAGTTCTTC.

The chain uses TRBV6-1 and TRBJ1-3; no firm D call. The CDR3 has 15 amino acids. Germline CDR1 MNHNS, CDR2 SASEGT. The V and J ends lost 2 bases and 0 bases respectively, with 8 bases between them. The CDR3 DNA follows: TGTGCCAGCAGTGAAATCCCTTACTCTGGAAACACCATATATTTT. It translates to CASSEIPYSGNTIYF.

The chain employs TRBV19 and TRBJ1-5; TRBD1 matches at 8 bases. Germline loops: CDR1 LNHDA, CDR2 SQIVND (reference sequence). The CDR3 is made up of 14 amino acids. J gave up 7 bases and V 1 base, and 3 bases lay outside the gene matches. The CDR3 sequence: CASSIGAGGQPQHF. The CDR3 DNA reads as TGTGCCAGTAGTATAGGAGCAGGGGGCCAGCCCCAGCATTTT.

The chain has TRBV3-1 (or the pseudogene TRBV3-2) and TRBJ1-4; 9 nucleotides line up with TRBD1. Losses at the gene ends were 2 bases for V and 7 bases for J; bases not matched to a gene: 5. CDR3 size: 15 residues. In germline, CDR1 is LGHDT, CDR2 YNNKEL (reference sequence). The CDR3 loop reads CASSQLGQGSEKLFF. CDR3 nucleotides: TGTGCCAGCAGCCAATTAGGACAGGGGTCTGAAAAACTGTTTTTT.

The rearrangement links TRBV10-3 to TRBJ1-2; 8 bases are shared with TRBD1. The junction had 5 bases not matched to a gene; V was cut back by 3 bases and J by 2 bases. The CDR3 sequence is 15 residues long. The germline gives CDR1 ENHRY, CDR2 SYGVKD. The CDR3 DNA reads TGTGCCATCAGTGATCGCCGACAGGGGAACTATGGCTACACCTTC. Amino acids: CAISDRRQGNYGYTF.

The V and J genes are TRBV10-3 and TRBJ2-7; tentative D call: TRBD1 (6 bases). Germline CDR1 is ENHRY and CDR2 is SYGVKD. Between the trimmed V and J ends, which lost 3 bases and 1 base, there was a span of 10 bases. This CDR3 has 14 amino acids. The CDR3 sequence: CAISDGGPSYEQYF. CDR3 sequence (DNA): TGTGCCATCAGTGATGGGGGCCCTTCCTACGAGCAGTACTTC.

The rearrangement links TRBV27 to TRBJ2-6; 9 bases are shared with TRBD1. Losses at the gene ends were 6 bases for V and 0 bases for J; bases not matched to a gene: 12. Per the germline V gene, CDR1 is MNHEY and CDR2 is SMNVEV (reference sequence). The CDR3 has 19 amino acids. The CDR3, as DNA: TGTGCCAGCAGCCTCAGGCTAGGGACAGGGTTCTCTGGGGCCAACGTCCTGACTTTC. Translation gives CASSLRLGTGFSGANVLTF.

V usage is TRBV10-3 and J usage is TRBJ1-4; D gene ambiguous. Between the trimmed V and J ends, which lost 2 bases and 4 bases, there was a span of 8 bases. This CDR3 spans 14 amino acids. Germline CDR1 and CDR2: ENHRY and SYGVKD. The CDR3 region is CAISEQSGNEKLFF. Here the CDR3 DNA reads TGTGCCATCAGTGAGCAGAGCGGTAATGAAAAACTGTTTTTT.

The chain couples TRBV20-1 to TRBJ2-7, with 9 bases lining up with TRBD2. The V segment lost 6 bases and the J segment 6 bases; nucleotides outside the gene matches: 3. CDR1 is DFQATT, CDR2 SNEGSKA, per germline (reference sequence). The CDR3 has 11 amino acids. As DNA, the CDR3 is TGCAGTGCCCCGGGACTAGCCGAGCAGTACTTC. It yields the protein CSAPGLAEQYF.

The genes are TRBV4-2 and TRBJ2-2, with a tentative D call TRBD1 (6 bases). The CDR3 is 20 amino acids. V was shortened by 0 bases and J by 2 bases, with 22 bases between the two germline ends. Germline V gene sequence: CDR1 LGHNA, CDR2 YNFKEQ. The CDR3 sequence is CASSQDPPGQSLLNTGELFF. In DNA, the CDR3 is TGTGCCAGCAGCCAAGATCCCCCTGGACAGTCGCTCCTAAACACCGGGGAGCTGTTTTTT.

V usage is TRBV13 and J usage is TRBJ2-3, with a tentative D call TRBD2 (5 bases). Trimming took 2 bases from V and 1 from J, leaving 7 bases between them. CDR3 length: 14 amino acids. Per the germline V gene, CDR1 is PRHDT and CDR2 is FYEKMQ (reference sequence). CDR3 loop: CASSLNGGTDTQYF. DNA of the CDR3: TGTGCCAGCAGCTTAAACGGGGGCACAGATACGCAGTATTTT. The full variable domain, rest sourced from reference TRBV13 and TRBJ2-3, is AAGVIQSPRHLIKEKRETATLKCYPIPRHDTVYWYQQGPGQDPQFLISFYEKMQSDKGSIPDRFSAQQFSDYHSELNMSSLELGDSALYFCASSLNGGTDTQYFGPGTRLTVL.

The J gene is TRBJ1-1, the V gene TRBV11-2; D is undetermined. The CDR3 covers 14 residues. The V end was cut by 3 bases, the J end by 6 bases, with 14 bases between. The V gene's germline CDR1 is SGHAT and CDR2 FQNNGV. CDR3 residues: CASSLGRFPPEAFF. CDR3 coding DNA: TGTGCCAGCAGCTTGGGCCGCTTTCCCCCTGAAGCTTTCTTT.